A single T cell receptor (beta chain) is shown here with its context. The antigen is not known. This sample was included in a study of cytomegalovirus exposure and HLA in healthy donors. PCR primers comprised 60 Vbeta and 13 Jbeta primers. Assay: immunoSEQ multiplex PCR; the TCRdb copy retains only in-frame clones and omits some. The sample includes about 120,000 clones, around 77% of them seen just once. General study results and limits: The study recorded about 150 TCR beta chains that were cytomegalovirus-associated.

Germline assignment: CDR1 SQVTM and CDR2 ANQGSEA. The CDR3 totals 16 residues. Trimming left V 4 bases short and J 0 bases short, with 17 bases between. The chain uses TRBV29-1 and TRBJ2-3; D not certain. Input material: PBMCs. The source of this sequence is a man aged 18 to 29 in good health and CMV-seropositive. This CDR3 is CSVVASVRSSTDTQYF. The DNA of the CDR3 is TGCAGCGTTGTTGCGTCTGTCAGGTCTAGCACAGATACGCAGTATTTT.